The source of this T cell receptor (beta chain) is a study of radiation and T cells in renal cell carcinoma. Indicated time point: baseline pretreatment blood. Treatment indicated: 15 Gy SBRT to primary tumor, nephrectomy 4 weeks later. The CDR3 is 16 residues long. Unmatched junction bases numbered 10, after V lost 6 bases and J lost 4 bases. Germline V CDR1 and CDR2: MNHEY, SMNVEV (reference sequence). Here immunoSEQ multiplex PCR was the method, and the copy in TCRdb shows in-frame clones only, minus some. The table has tens of thousands of clones, 70% to 85% seen once. The sample here was blood, taken from a patient whose treatment included radiotherapy and nephrectomy. The rearrangement links TRBV27 to TRBJ1-5; 9 bases fit TRBD1. This sequence originates from a man in his sixties with renal cell carcinoma. The CDR3 region is CASRFRGTGRNQPQHF. The CDR3 nucleotides read TGTGCCAGCAGATTCCGCGGGACAGGGAGGAATCAGCCCCAGCATTTT.